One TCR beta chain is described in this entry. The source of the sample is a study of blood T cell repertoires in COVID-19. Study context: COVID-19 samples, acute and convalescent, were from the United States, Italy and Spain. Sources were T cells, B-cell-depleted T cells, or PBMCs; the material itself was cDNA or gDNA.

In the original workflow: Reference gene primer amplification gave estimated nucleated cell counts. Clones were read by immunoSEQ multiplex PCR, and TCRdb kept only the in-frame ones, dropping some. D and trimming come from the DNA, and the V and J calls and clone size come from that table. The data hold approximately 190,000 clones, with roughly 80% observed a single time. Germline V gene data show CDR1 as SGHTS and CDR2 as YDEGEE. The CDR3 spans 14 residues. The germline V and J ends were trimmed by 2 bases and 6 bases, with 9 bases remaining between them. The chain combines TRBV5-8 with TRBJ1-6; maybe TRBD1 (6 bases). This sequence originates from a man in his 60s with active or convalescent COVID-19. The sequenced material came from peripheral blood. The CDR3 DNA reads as TGTGCCAGCAGCTTCGGACAGTCTAATTCACCCCTCCACTTT. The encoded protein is CASSFGQSNSPLHF.